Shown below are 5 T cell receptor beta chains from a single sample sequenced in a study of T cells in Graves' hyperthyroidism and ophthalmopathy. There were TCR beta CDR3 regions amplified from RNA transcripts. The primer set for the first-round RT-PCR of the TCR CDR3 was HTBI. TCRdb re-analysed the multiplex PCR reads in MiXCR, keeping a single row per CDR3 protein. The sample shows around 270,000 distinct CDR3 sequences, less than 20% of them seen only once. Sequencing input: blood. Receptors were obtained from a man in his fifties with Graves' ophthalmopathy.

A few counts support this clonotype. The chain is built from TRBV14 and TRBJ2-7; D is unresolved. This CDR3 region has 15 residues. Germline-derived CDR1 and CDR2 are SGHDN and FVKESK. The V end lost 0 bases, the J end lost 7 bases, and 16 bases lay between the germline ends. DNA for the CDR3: TGTGCCAGCAGCCAAGAGGAGTATCTTCGCACGGAGCAGTACTTC. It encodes CASSQEEYLRTEQYF.

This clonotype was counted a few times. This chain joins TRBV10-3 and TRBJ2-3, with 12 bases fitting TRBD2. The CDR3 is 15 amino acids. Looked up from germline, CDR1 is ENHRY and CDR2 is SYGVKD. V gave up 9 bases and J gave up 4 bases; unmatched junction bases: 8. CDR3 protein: CAILATSGSADTQYF. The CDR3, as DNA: TGTGCCATTCTTGCGACTAGCGGGAGTGCAGATACGCAGTATTTT.

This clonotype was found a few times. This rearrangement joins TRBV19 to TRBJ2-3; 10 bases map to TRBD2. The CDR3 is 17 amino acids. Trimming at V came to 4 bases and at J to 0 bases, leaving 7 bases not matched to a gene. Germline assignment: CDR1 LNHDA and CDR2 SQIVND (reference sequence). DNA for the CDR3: TGTGCCAGTAGTACATGGTTGACTAGCGGGAGCACAGATACGCAGTATTTT. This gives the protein CASSTWLTSGSTDTQYF.

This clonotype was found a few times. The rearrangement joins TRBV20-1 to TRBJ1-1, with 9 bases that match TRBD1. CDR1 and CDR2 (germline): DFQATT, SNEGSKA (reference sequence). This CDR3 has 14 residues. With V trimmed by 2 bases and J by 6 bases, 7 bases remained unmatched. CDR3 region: CSARPDRGIAEAFF. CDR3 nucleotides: TGCAGTGCTAGACCGGACAGGGGAATAGCTGAAGCTTTCTTT.

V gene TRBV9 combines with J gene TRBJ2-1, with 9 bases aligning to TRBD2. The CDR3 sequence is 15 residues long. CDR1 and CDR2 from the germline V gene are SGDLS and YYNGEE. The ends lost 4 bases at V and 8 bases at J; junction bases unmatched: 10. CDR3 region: CASSPRGGRADEQFF. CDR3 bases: TGTGCCAGCAGCCCCCGTGGCGGGAGGGCGGATGAGCAGTTCTTC.